The T cell receptor (beta chain) described here comes from a study of blood T cell repertoires in COVID-19. Across the whole study: The cDNA or gDNA used as material had been derived from T cells, B-cell-depleted T cells, or PBMCs.

This CDR3 region has 13 residues. With 6 bases clipped from V and 7 bases from J, the junction kept 5 bases outside the gene matches. In germline, CDR1 is LNHDA, CDR2 SQIVND (reference sequence). The protocol was immunoSEQ multiplex PCR, while the TCRdb copy is restricted to in-frame clones and leaves out a portion. This table has some 74,000 clones, approximately 80% appearing once. The clonotype comes from a human donor in a cohort sampled during active COVID-19. Sequencing was done on a sample of peripheral blood. The chain uses TRBV19 and TRBJ2-4; 8 nucleotides align to TRBD1. The CDR3 bases are TGTGCCAGTAGGCAGGGGGCTTCTAACATTCAGTACTTC. Translation gives CASRQGASNIQYF. Complete variable domain (other parts from reference TRBV19 and TRBJ2-4): DGGITQSPKYLFRKEGQNVTLSCEQNLNHDAMYWYRQDPGQGLRLIYYSQIVNDFQKGDIAEGYSVSREKKESFPLTVTSAQKNPTAFYLCASRQGASNIQYFGAGTRLSVL.